The present TCR beta chain was sequenced within a study of cytomegalovirus exposure and HLA in healthy donors. At the level of the study: There were fewer than 130 million unique TCR beta sequences, drawn from about 190 million T cells, in an earlier analysis. Caucasian-associated ancestry cluster membership applied to just over 80% of around 400 genotyped donors. Study-wide results and caveats: The authors excluded some V segments, including TRBV6-2 and TRBV6-3, as indistinguishable. Analyses of presence and absence presupposed an approximately uniform sequencing depth across donors.

The study ran its PCR with 60 Vbeta and 13 Jbeta primers. The data were produced by immunoSEQ multiplex PCR, yet TCRdb's version contains in-frame clones alone and is incomplete. This repertoire includes about 120,000 clones. Looked up from germline, CDR1 is SGHKS and CDR2 is YYEKEE (reference sequence). The CDR3 totals 15 residues. Germline trimming cut 0 bases from V and 4 bases from J; bases unmatched to any gene: 3. Comment on this clone: Antigen unknown.

The receptor was isolated from a man between 18 and 35 years old in good health and CMV-seronegative. V gene TRBV5-5 combines with J gene TRBJ2-3, with 9 bases fitting TRBD2. Sequencing was done on a sample of PBMCs. The DNA of the CDR3 is TGTGCCAGCAGCTTGGTAGCGGGAGTGGCAGATACGCAGTATTTT. This encodes CASSLVAGVADTQYF.